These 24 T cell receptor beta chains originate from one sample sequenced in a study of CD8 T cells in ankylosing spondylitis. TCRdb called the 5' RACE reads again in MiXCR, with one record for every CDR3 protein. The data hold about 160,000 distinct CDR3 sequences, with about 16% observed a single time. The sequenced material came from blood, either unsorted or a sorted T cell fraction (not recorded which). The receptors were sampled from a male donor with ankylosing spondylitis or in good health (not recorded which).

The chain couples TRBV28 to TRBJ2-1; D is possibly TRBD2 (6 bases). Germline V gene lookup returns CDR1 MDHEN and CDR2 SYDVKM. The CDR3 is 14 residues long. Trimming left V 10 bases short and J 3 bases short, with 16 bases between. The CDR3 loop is CATRSGTNYNEQFF. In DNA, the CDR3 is TGTGCCACCCGTAGCGGAACCAACTACAATGAGCAGTTCTTC.

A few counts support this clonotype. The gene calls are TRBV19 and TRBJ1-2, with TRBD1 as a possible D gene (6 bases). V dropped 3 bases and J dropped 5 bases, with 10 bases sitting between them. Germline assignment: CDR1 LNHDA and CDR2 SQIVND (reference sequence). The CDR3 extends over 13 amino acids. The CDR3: CASSIRGAYGYTF. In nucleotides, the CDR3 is TGTGCCAGTAGTATCAGGGGCGCGTATGGCTACACCTTC. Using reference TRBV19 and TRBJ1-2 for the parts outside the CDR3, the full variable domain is DGGITQSPKYLFRKEGQNVTLSCEQNLNHDAMYWYRQDPGQGLRLIYYSQIVNDFQKGDIAEGYSVSREKKESFPLTVTSAQKNPTAFYLCASSIRGAYGYTFGSGTRLTVV.

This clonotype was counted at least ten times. The CDR3: CASSVGRENTEAFF. The CDR3 coding sequence is TGTGCCAGCAGCGTAGGGAGGGAGAACACTGAAGCTTTCTTT. The chain joins TRBV9 to TRBJ1-1; D remains ambiguous. Trimming left V 0 bases short and J 1 base short, with 7 bases between. CDR3 length: 14 amino acids. The germline V gene has CDR1 SGDLS and CDR2 YYNGEE.

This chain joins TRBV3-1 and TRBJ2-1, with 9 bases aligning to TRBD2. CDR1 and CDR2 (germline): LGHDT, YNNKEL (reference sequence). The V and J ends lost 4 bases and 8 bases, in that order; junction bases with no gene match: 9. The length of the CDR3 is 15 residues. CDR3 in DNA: TGTGCCAGCAGCCCCGGGACTAGCCCTTTGGATGAGCAGTTCTTC. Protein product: CASSPGTSPLDEQFF.

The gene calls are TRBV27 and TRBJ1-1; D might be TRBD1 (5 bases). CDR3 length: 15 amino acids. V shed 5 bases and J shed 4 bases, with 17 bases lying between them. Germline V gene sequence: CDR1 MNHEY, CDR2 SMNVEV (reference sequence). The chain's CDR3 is CASSASTGGGTEAFF. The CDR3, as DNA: TGTGCCAGCAGTGCCTCAACAGGTGGGGGCACTGAAGCTTTCTTT.

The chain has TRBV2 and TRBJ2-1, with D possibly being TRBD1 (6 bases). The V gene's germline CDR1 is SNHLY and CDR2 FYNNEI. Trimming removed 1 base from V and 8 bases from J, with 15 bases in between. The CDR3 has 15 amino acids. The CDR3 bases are TGTGCCAGCAGTGAAGTTCTTAGGGGGAAGGATGAGCAGTTCTTC. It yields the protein CASSEVLRGKDEQFF.

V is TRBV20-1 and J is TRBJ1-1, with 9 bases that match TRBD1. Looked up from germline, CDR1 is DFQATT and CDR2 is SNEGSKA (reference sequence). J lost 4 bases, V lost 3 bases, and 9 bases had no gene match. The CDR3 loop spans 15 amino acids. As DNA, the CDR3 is TGCAGTGCTAGCCCCCTACAGGGGGCCGGCACTGAAGCTTTCTTT. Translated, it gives CSASPLQGAGTEAFF.

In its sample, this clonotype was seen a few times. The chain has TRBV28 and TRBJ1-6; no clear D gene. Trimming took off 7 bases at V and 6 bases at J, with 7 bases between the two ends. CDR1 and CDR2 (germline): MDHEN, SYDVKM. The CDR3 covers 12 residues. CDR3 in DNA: TGTGCCAGCACCGGACCTAATTCACCCCTCCACTTT. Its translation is CASTGPNSPLHF.

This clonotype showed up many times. The CDR3 nucleotides are TGTGCCAGCAGTTCCGCGGACAGGGGGCTTAATTCACCCCTCCACTTT. It specifies CASSSADRGLNSPLHF. V gene TRBV28 combines with J gene TRBJ1-6; TRBD1 agrees at 11 bases. CDR3 size: 16 residues. V was pared by 4 bases and J by 6 bases, with 5 bases of the junction left unmatched. The germline CDR1 and CDR2 sequences are MDHEN and SYDVKM.

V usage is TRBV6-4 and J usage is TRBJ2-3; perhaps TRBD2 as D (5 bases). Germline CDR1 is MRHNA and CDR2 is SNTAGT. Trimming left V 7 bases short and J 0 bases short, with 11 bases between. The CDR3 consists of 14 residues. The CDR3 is CASKDGVSTDTQYF. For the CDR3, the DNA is TGTGCCAGCAAGGACGGGGTTAGCACAGATACGCAGTATTTT.

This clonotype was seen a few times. The CDR3 is CATKARDTTGELFF. In DNA form, the CDR3 reads TGTGCCACCAAAGCCCGGGACACCACCGGGGAGCTGTTTTTT. The gene calls are TRBV24-1 and TRBJ2-2; a weak D match, TRBD1 (6 bases). CDR1 KGHDR and CDR2 SFDVKD come from the germline V gene. This CDR3 comprises 14 residues. The V and J ends lost 8 bases and 4 bases respectively, with 13 bases between them.

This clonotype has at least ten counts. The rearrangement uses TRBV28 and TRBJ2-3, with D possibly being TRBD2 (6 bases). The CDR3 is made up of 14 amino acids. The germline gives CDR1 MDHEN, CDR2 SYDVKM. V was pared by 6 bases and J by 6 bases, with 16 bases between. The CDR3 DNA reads TGTGCCAGCAGCGAGGGACTGGGAATGGATACGCAGTATTTT. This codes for CASSEGLGMDTQYF.

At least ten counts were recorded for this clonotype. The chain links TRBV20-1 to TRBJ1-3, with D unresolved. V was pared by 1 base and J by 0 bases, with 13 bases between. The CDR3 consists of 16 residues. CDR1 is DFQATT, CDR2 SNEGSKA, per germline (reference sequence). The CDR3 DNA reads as TGCAGTGCTAGAGGCGGAGGGTCGCCCTCTGGAAACACCATATATTTT. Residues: CSARGGGSPSGNTIYF.

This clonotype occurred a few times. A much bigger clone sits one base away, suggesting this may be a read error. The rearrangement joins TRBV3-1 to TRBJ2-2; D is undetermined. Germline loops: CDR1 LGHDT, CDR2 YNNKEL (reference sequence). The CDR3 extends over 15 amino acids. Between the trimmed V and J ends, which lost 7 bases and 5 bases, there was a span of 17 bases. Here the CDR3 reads CASTPATLVTGELFF. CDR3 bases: TGTGCCAGCACCCCGGCCACTTTGGTAACCGGGGAGCTGTTTTTT.

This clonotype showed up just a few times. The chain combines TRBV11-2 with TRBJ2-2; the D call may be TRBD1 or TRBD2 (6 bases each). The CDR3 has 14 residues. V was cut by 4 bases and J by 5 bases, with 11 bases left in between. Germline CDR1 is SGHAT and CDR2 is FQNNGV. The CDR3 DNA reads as TGTGCCAGCAGCTCCACAGGGACTACCGGGGAGCTGTTTTTT. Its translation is CASSSTGTTGELFF.

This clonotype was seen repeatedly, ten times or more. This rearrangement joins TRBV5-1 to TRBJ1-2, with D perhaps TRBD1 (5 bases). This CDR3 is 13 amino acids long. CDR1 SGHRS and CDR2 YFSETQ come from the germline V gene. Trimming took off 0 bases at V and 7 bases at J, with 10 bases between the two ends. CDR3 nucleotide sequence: TGCGCCAGCAGCTTGGAAGGGACCCGTGGCTACACCTTC. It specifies CASSLEGTRGYTF.

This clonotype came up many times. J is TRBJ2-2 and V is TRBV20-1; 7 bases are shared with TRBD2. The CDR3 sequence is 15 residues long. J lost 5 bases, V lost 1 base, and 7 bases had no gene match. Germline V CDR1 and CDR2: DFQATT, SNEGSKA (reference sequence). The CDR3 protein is CSARVPGLTTGELFF. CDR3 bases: TGCAGTGCTAGAGTTCCGGGACTAACAACCGGGGAGCTGTTTTTT.

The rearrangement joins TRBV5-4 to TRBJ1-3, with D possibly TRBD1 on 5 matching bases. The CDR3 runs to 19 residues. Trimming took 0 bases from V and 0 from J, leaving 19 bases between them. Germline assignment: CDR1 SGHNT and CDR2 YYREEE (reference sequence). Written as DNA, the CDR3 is TGTGCCAGCAGCTTGGAAGACAGTCTGGGGATGGCCTCTGGAAACACCATATATTTT. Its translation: CASSLEDSLGMASGNTIYF.

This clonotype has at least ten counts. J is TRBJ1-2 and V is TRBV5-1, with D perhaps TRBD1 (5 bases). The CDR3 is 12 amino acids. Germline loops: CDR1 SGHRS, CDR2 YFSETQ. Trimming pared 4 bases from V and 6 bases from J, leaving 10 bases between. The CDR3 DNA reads TGCGCCAGCAGCCCAACAGGCGATGGCTACACCTTC. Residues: CASSPTGDGYTF.

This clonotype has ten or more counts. CDR3 amino acids: CASSLVLNRGNNEQFF. CDR3 DNA sequence: TGTGCCAGCAGCTTGGTTCTAAACAGGGGTAACAATGAGCAGTTCTTC. The chain is built from TRBV5-8 and TRBJ2-1; 7 positions agree with TRBD1. The germline gives CDR1 SGHTS, CDR2 YDEGEE. There are 16 residues in the CDR3. With 0 bases clipped from V and 5 bases from J, the junction kept 8 bases outside the gene matches.

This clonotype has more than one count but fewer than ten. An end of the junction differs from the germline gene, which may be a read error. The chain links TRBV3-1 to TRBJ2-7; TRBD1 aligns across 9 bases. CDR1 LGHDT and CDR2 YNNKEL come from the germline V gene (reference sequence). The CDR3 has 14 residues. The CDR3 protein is CASSPRDRAALLQF. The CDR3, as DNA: TGTGCCAGCAGTCCCCGGGACAGGGCCGCCCTCCTACAGTTC.

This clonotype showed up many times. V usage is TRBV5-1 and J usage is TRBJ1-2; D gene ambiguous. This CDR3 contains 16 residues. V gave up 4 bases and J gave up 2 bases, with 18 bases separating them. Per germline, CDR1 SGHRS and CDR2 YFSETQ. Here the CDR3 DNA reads TGCGCCAGCAGCCCGGGCGGGCGAGGGAAAAACTATGGCTACACCTTC. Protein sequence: CASSPGGRGKNYGYTF.

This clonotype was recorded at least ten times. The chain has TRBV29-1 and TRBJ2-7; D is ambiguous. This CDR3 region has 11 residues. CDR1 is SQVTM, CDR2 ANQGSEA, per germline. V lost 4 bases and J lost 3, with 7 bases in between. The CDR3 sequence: CSVVMDYEQYF. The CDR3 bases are TGCAGCGTTGTGATGGACTACGAGCAGTACTTC.

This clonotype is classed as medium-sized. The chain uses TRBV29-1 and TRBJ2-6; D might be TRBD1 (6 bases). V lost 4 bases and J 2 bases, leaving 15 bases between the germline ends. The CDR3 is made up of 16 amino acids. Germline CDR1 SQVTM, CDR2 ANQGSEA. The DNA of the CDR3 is TGCAGCGTTGCTTTAACAGGGACGGCTGGGGCCAACGTCCTGACTTTC. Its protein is CSVALTGTAGANVLTF.